This T cell receptor beta chain was sequenced in a study of T-cell memory formation after mild COVID-19. Study observations and caveats: The pre-infection memory compartment contained some responding clones, suggesting cross-reactive memory joined.

CDR1 and CDR2 (germline): SGHTA, FQGNSA. Deletions cut 5 bases from V and 3 bases from J, with 8 bases between. This CDR3 region has 12 residues. This clonotype turned up a few times. Its specificity is not known. One entry per CDR3 protein, called by TCRdb with MiXCR from the 5' RACE reads. Of 150,000 or so distinct CDR3 sequences in the sample, around 10% were seen once. This chain uses TRBV7-2 with TRBJ2-7; D not resolved. Sequencing used PBMCs or a T cell subset sorted from them (not recorded which). The TCR comes from a man aged 18-30 years who had mild COVID-19 (a few samples of this study predate the infection). Cell type and time point are not known. CDR3 amino acids: CASSLIYYEQYF. In DNA form, the CDR3 reads TGTGCCAGCAGCCTGATCTACTACGAGCAGTACTTC.